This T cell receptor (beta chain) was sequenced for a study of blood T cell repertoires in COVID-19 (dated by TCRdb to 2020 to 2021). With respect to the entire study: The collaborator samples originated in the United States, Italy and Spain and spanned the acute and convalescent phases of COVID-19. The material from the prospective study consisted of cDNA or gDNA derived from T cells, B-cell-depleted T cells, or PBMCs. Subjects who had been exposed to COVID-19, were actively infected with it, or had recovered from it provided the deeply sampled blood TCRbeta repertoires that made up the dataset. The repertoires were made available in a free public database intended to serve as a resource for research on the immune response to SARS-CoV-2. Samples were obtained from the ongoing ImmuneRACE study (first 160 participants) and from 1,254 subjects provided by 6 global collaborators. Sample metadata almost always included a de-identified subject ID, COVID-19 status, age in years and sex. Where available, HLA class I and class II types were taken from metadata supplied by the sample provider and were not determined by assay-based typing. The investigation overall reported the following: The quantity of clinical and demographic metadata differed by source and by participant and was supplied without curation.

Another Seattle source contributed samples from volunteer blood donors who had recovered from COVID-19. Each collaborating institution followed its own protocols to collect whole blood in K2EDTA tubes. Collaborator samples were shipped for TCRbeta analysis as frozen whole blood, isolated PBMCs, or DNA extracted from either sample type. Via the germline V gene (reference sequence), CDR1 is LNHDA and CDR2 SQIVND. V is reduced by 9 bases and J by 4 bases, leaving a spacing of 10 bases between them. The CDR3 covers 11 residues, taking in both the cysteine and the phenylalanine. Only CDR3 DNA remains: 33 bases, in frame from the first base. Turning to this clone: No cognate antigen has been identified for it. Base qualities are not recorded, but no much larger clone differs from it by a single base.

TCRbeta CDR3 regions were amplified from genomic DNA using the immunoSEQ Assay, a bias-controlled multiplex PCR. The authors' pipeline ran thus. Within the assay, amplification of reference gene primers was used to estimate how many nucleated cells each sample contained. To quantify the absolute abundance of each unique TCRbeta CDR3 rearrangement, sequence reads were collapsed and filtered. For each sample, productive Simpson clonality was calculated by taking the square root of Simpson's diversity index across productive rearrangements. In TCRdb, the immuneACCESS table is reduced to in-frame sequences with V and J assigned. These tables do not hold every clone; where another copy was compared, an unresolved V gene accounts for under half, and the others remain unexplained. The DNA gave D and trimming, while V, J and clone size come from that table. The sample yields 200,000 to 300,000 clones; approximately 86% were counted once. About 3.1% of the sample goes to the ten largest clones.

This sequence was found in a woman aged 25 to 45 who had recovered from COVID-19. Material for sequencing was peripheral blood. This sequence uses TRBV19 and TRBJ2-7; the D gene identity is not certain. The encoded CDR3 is CASTGGYEQYF. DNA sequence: TGTGCCAGCACCGGCGGATACGAGCAGTACTTC.